These 2 T cell receptor beta chains were sequenced from one sample in a study of cytomegalovirus exposure and HLA in healthy donors (TCRdb year 2017). The library was made by the immunoSEQ multiplex PCR assay. For the multiplex PCR, a mixture combining 60 forward primers for TCR Vbeta segments and 13 reverse primers for TCR Jbeta segments was used. In its TCRdb copy, this immuneACCESS table keeps in-frame sequences only and misses some clones. Where compared with another copy, unresolved V genes explain less than half of these, and the others have no known cause. Within this sample are 200,000 to 250,000 clones, with around 76% of them counted one time only. The ten largest clones represent 0.63% of the sample. The sequencing sample was made of PBMCs. These receptors all come from a man younger than 30 in good health and CMV-seronegative.

V gene TRBV11-1 combines with J gene TRBJ1-2, with TRBD1 identical over 8 bases. The CDR3 is 13 amino acids. Germline V gene sequence: CDR1 SGHAT, CDR2 FQDESV (reference sequence). V shed 5 bases, J shed 6 bases, and the junction held 5 bases outside the gene matches. The CDR3 sequence: CASSAGQGHGYTF. CDR3 nucleotides: TGTGCCAGCAGCGCTGGACAGGGCCATGGCTACACCTTC.

V and J are TRBV2 and TRBJ2-2; 8 positions agree with TRBD1. Trimming cost V 5 bases and J 4 bases; bases outside gene matches: 3. The CDR3 spans 14 residues. Germline V CDR1 and CDR2: SNHLY, FYNNEI. The CDR3 DNA is TGTGCCAGCAGTCGACAGGGGACCACCGGGGAGCTGTTTTTT. Translated, it gives CASSRQGTTGELFF.